This TCR beta chain was profiled in a study of Ad26.COV2.S vaccination and SARS-CoV-2 variants. Study context: Once or twice, 56 days apart, Ad26.COV2.S was delivered intramuscularly. Regarding the study as a whole: Total responses of T cells may have been underestimated by the analyses of TCR breadth and depth.

Only in-frame clones appear in the TCRdb table, and some are missing; sequencing was by immunoSEQ multiplex PCR. The sample consists of 250,000 or so clones, roughly nine tenths of them appearing once. The CDR3 sequence is 13 residues long. Germline CDR1 is SGHTA and CDR2 is FQGTGA. V lost 0 bases and J 3 bases, leaving 3 bases between the germline ends. Indicated treatment: roughly 20 received Ad26.COV2.S at low or high dose, single or two shots; about 5 received placebo; per-sample allocation not given. The investigators took samples on day 63 after the first vaccine or placebo injection. This clone has just a few counts. The antigen is unknown.

The starting material was peripheral blood, obtained in a trial of Ad26.COV2.S vaccine versus placebo. This TCR derives from a person between 18 and 65 years old who received the Ad26.COV2.S COVID-19 vaccine or a placebo. The J gene is TRBJ2-1, the V gene TRBV7-3; the D is unclear. In DNA form, the CDR3 reads TGTGCCAGCAGCTTAACCTTCTACAATGAGCAGTTCTTC. Translating it yields CASSLTFYNEQFF.